Below are 5 T cell receptor beta chains sequenced from a single sample in a study of T cells expressing NK-cell markers. TCRdb processed the 5' RACE reads again and assigns one entry to each CDR3 protein, with no DNA. Recorded for this sample: some 300,000 distinct CDR3 sequences. The source material was blood T cells: a sorted CD56 or NKG2C T cell subset, CD4+ or CD8+ T cells, or bulk PBMC T cells (not recorded which). Receptors were obtained from a man younger than 35 in good health.

This chain uses TRBV6-5 with TRBJ1-3. The CDR3 length is 15 residues. Per the germline V gene, CDR1 is MNHEY and CDR2 is SVGAGI. CDR3 region: CASQRASVVGNTIYF.

The chain joins TRBV29-1 to TRBJ1-1. In germline, CDR1 is SQVTM, CDR2 ANQGSEA. The CDR3 is 13 residues long. CDR3 amino acids: CSVEYRRNTEAFF.

CDR3 residues: CASSLMGQGKNEQFF. The V gene is TRBV5-1, the J gene TRBJ2-1; TCRdb lists TRBD1, though no DNA is available to test this call. The CDR3 is 15 amino acids. Germline V CDR1 and CDR2: SGHRS, YFSETQ.

The chain links TRBV7-9 to TRBJ1-2; TCRdb gives TRBD1 as the D gene, but with no DNA this cannot be confirmed. Germline V gene sequence: CDR1 SEHNR, CDR2 FQNEAQ (reference sequence). CDR3 length: 16 residues. The CDR3 protein is CASSLIGTASNYGYTF.

This sequence joins TRBV11-2 and TRBJ2-5; no DNA is available, so the TRBD1 call from TCRdb remains unchecked. Per germline, CDR1 SGHAT and CDR2 FQNNGV. The CDR3 runs to 15 residues. The CDR3 spells CASSDSQGGQETQYF.